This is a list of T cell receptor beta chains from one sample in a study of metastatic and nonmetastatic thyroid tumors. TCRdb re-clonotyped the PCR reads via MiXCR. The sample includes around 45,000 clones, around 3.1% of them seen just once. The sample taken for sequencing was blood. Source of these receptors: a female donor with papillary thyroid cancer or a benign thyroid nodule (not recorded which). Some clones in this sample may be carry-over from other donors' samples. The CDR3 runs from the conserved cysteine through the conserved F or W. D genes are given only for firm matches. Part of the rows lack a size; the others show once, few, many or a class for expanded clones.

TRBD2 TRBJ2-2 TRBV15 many TGTGCCACCAGCAGAGAAGCGGCCTTTGGGACTAGCGGGAGTCCCGGGGAGCTGTTTTTT CATSREAAFGTSGSPGELFF
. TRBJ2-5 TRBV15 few TGTGCCACCAGTGGGGGGGGCGGTCCAGGGACCCAGTACTTC CATSGGGGPGTQYF
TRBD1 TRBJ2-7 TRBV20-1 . TGCAGTGCTAGAGATCGGACAGGGTTCGAGCAGTACTTC CSARDRTGFEQYF
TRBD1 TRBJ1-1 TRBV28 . TGTGCCAGCACCAACAGGGGGCAGATTGCTTTCTTT CASTNRGQIAFF
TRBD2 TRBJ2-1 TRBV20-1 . TGCAGTGCTAGAGTCGAACACGGACTAGCGGGAGGTCTTCGGTACAATGAGCAGTTCTTC CSARVEHGLAGGLRYNEQFF
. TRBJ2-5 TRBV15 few TGTGCCACCAGCGGAGACGGGGCCCGGGCCGAGACCCAGTACTTC CATSGDGARAETQYF
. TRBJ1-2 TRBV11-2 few TGTGCCAGCAGCCCCTGGCAGGGGTACTCTGGCTACAACTTC CASSPWQGYSGYNF
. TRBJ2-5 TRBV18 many TGTGCCAGCTCACCACCGGCCTTCAGGGAGACCCAGTACTTC CASSPPAFRETQYF
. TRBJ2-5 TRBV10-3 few TGTGCCATCAGTGAGCTGCTCCAAGAGACCCAGTACTTC CAISELLQETQYF
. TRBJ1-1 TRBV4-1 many TGCGCCAGCAGAGGGACACTCAAGAACACTGAAGCTTTCTTT CASRGTLKNTEAFF
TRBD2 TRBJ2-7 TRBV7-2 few TGTGCCAGCAGCTTAGACAGCGGGGTGGGTTACGAGCAGTACTTC CASSLDSGVGYEQYF
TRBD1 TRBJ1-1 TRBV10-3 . TGTGCCATCAGCCAGCCTGGACAGGGAGCAACTGAAGCTTTCTTT CAISQPGQGATEAFF
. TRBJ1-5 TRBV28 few TGTGCCAGCGGGCAGCTCAATCAGCCCCAGCATTTT CASGQLNQPQHF
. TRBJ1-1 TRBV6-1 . TGTGCCAGCAGTGAGATAGGGAGGACCACTGAAGCTTTCTTT CASSEIGRTTEAFF
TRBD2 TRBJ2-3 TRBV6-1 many TGTGCCAGCAGCCCTGGGACTAAACGGGTCGGAGATACGCAGTATTTT CASSPGTKRVGDTQYF
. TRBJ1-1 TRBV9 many TGTGCCAGCAGCGTAGAGGCCGGATCCCCAGCTTTCTTT CASSVEAGSPAFF
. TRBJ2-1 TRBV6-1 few TGTGCCAGCAGTGAAGTGGGGGGCTCCTACAATGAGCAGTTCTTC CASSEVGGSYNEQFF
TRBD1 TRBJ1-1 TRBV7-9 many TGTGCCAGCAGCATCTCTACAGGGGGCAACACTGAAGCTTTCTTT CASSISTGGNTEAFF
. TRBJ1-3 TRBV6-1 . TGTGCCAGCAGGGCGGACGGAGGCTCTGGAAACACCATATATTTT CASRADGGSGNTIYF
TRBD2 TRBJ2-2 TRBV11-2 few TGTGCCAGCAGCCGGGGAAGCGGGAGAGGTCGGCCCGGGGAGCTGTTTTTT CASSRGSGRGRPGELFF
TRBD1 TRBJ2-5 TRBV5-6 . TGTGCCAGCAGCTCGATAAGGGGGCGGCAAGAGACCCAGTACTTC CASSSIRGRQETQYF
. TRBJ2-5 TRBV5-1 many TGCGCCAGCAGCTTGGAAGAGACCCAGTACTTC CASSLEETQYF
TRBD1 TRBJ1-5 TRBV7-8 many TGTGCCAGCAGCCCCAAAGTTCGGGACAGGGCTGTCAATCAGCCCCAGCATTTT CASSPKVRDRAVNQPQHF
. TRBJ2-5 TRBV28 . TGTGCCAGCTGTCGGCGGAGGGCGACCCAGTACTTC CASCRRRATQYF
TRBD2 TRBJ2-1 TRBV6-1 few TGTGCCAGCAGTTCGGCGGGAGCCGTCTACAATGAGCAGTTCTTC CASSSAGAVYNEQFF
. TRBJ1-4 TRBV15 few TGTGCCACCAGGGGCAGGGCTAATGAAAAACTGTTTTTT CATRGRANEKLFF
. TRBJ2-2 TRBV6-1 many TGTGCCAGCAAGGGGGTTGCCGCCGGGGAGCTGTTTTTT CASKGVAAGELFF
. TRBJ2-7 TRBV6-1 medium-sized TGTGCCAGCAGTTCCGGACCAGCGGAATACGAGCAGTACTTC CASSSGPAEYEQYF
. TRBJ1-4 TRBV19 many TGTGCCAGCACTTCTGACAGAGGAAGTGAAAAACTGTTTTTT CASTSDRGSEKLFF
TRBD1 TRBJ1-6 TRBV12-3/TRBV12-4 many TGTGCCAGCAAGGACAGGGACTCACCCCTCCACTTT CASKDRDSPLHF
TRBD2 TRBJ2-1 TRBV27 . TGTGCCAGCAGTAAGGGACTAGCGGGAAACAATGAGCAGTTCTTC CASSKGLAGNNEQFF
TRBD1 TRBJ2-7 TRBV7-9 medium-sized TGTGCCAGCAGCCACCGGGACAGGAACTACGAGCAGTACTTC CASSHRDRNYEQYF
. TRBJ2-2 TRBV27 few TGTGCCAGCAGTCCTAACGGACGGGCCGCCGGGGAGCTGTTTTTT CASSPNGRAAGELFF
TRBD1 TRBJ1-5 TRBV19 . TGTGCCAGTAGTTTTCTGGACAGGGGGGATCAGCCCCAGCATTTT CASSFLDRGDQPQHF
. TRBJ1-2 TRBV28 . TGTGCCAGTGGGACGGGCTCGTTCTATGGCTACACCTTC CASGTGSFYGYTF
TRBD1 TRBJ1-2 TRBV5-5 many TGTGCCAGCAGCCGAAACTCGGACAGGGAGCGAATTGCTGGCTACACCTTC CASSRNSDRERIAGYTF
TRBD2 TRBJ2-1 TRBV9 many TGTGCCAGCAGCGTTACCCCTAGCGGGACTTACTACAATGAGCAGTTCTTC CASSVTPSGTYYNEQFF
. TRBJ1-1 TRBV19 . TGTGCCAGTAGTCCCCAGGGAGGCACTGAAGCTTTCTTT CASSPQGGTEAFF
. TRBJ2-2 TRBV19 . TGTGCCAGTAGTGTCGGACAGTACACCGGGGAGCTGTTTTTT CASSVGQYTGELFF
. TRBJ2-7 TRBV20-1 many TGCAGTGCTAGAGAATTGGGGGGACGCTCCTACGAGCAGTACTTC CSARELGGRSYEQYF
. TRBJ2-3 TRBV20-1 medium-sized TGCAGTGCTAGGAGACTCGGGGCAGATACGCAGTATTTT CSARRLGADTQYF
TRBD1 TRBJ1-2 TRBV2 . TGTGCCAGCATTCTCCCCCCGGGACAGGGGAACTATGGCTACACCTTC CASILPPGQGNYGYTF
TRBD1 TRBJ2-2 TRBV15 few TGTGCCACCAGCAGGAACAGGGGTGGTACCGGGGAGCTGTTTTTT CATSRNRGGTGELFF
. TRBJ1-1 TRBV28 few TGTGCCAGCAGCTTGGGTTCAGGTTCGGGGGAGACTGAAGCTTTCTTT CASSLGSGSGETEAFF
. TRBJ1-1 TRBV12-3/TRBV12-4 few TGTGCCAGCAGCCTGGACAGAGGTGGTACTGAAGCTTTCTTT CASSLDRGGTEAFF
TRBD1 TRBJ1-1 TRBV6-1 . TGTGCCAGCAACCCTACAGGGGGCGCGGGAAACACTGAAGCTTTCTTT CASNPTGGAGNTEAFF